This TCR beta chain originates from a study of follicular helper T cells after annual influenza vaccination. Study at large: Some donors were sampled over the 2013-2014, 2014-2015 and 2015-2016 vaccinations. General study findings and limits: Day 7 ICOS+CD38+ clones were most often found later in ICOS-CD38- cTfh cells. Change in circulating plasmablasts correlated with ICOS+CD38+ cTfh clonality change.

As to this clone: Its antigen remains unknown.

Noted time point: 2015-2016 season, pre-vaccination. Vaccine contraindications, substance abuse, HIV/AIDS, active malignancy and active illness excluded donors. V was pared by 2 bases and J by 5 bases, with 15 bases between. Germline V CDR1 and CDR2: SGHNT, YENEEA. CDR3 length equals 15 residues. Profiled with immunoSEQ multiplex PCR; TCRdb holds only in-frame clones, not every one. The table has about 6,500 clones, 80% to 85% seen once; the top ten hold 0.7% to 0.95%. Sequences were derived from CXCR5- memory CD4+ T cells sorted from blood, sampled on the day of influenza vaccination. The chain links TRBV11-3 to TRBJ2-5, with D unresolved. The TCR comes from an adult who received the influenza vaccine. The CDR3 loop reads CASSLNLKVAETQYF. The DNA of the CDR3 is TGTGCCAGCAGCTTAAATTTGAAAGTCGCGGAGACCCAGTACTTC.